This T cell receptor (beta chain) was profiled in a study of T cell responses to AZD1222 COVID-19 vaccine. In germline, CDR1 is MNHNS, CDR2 SASEGT. CDR3 length equals 10 residues. V lost 2 bases to trimming and J lost 8 bases, with 3 bases between them. In regard to this clone: The antigen is not known.

Whole-study results and caveats: Only five or six individuals given AZD1222 were seropositive at baseline. Spike-specific TCRs gained breadth and depth after people received two AZD1222 doses. The donor group comprised mostly white British people and more females; the analysis possibly underestimated clonal diversity. The reported proportion of spike-specific TCRs targeting unmutated variant regions was nearly half.

Data came from immunoSEQ multiplex PCR; TCRdb stores just in-frame clones and leaves some out. The data show tens of thousands of clones, around 87% seen once. The clonotype originates from an adult in good health. This rearrangement joins TRBV6-1 to TRBJ1-2; D is uncertain. The specimen was peripheral blood, collected on day 0 of AZD1222 vaccination. CDR3 sequence (DNA): TGTGCCAGCAGTGAACCCGGCTACACCTTC. Protein: CASSEPGYTF.